This T cell receptor beta chain was sequenced in a study of cytomegalovirus exposure and HLA in healthy donors. Study outcomes and limitations: Despite most TCR sequences being rare, some public TCRs occurred in many donors. The authors enumerated roughly 180 TCR beta chains as linked to cytomegalovirus. V- and J-gene trimming in TCR beta was tied to a missense DCLRE1C variant by an analysis performed later.

60 Vbeta and 13 Jbeta primers were used in PCR. TCRdb's table, derived via immunoSEQ multiplex PCR, lists solely in-frame clones and lacks some. This sample has approximately 140,000 clones; 75% to 80% occur once, and the top ten carry approximately 4.9%. Comments on this clone: Its specificity is unknown.

Everyone who donated was a healthy bone marrow donor. This CDR3 spans 14 amino acids. Germline V gene lookup returns CDR1 MNHEY and CDR2 SMNVEV (reference sequence). V gave up 5 bases and J gave up 6 bases, with 13 bases separating them. This sequence joins TRBV27 and TRBJ1-4; D unresolved. Sequenced input: PBMCs. This TCR derives from a woman aged 45-65 years in good health and CMV-seronegative. As DNA, the CDR3 is TGTGCCAGCAGTCCCACCGGGATGTATGAAAAACTGTTTTTT. This sequence encodes CASSPTGMYEKLFF.